Listed below are T cell receptor beta chains from one sample, sequenced in a study of cytomegalovirus exposure and HLA in healthy donors. The repertoire was sequenced with immunoSEQ multiplex PCR; TCRdb's copy has only in-frame clones and lacks some. The table has about 95,000 clones, roughly 82% seen once. Material: PBMCs. These receptors were taken from a man younger than 40 in good health and CMV-seropositive. Both conserved end residues are part of each CDR3.

v_call: TRBV27; cdr3_length: 16; j_call: TRBJ1-5; cdr3_aa: CASSLTGGIGNQPQHF
v_call: TRBV30; cdr3_length: 12; j_call: TRBJ2-7; cdr3_aa: CAWGRQGHEQYF
v_call: TRBV6-5; cdr3_length: 14; j_call: TRBJ2-5; cdr3_aa: CASSSQGNQETQYF
v_call: TRBV5-1; cdr3_length: 13; j_call: TRBJ2-5; cdr3_aa: CASSRGMEETQYF
v_call: TRBV28; cdr3_length: 13; j_call: TRBJ2-7; cdr3_aa: CASRDSLYHEQYF
v_call: TRBV30; cdr3_length: 10; j_call: TRBJ2-1; cdr3_aa: CAWGHLEQFF
v_call: TRBV11-3; cdr3_length: 14; j_call: TRBJ2-1; cdr3_aa: CASSLARGYNEQFF
v_call: TRBV14; cdr3_length: 14; j_call: TRBJ2-7; cdr3_aa: CASSQNRGSPEQYF
v_call: TRBV30; cdr3_length: 15; j_call: TRBJ1-6; cdr3_aa: CAWSVQQASNSPLHF
v_call: TRBV10-1; cdr3_length: 13; j_call: TRBJ1-5; cdr3_aa: CASSEVGNQPQHF
v_call: TRBV6-5; cdr3_length: 15; j_call: TRBJ2-7; cdr3_aa: CASSQLSGRAHEQYF
v_call: TRBV6-6; cdr3_length: 15; j_call: TRBJ2-2; cdr3_aa: CASSYTSGRPGELFF
v_call: TRBV11-2; cdr3_length: 12; j_call: TRBJ2-1; cdr3_aa: CASSLVSGEQFF
v_call: TRBV20-1; cdr3_length: 11; j_call: TRBJ2-5; cdr3_aa: CTILGEETQYF
v_call: TRBV5-1; cdr3_length: 16; j_call: TRBJ2-7; cdr3_aa: CASSSPLKGREDEQYF
v_call: TRBV28; cdr3_length: 14; j_call: TRBJ2-5; cdr3_aa: CASSLGALQETQYF
v_call: TRBV5-1; cdr3_length: 15; j_call: TRBJ2-7; cdr3_aa: CASSSPGTRAYEQYF
v_call: TRBV6-5; cdr3_length: 12; j_call: TRBJ2-3; cdr3_aa: CASSYPTDTQYF
v_call: TRBV30; cdr3_length: 17; j_call: TRBJ1-1; cdr3_aa: CAWTIPTGGPWGTEAFF
v_call: TRBV6-1; cdr3_length: 13; j_call: TRBJ2-7; cdr3_aa: CASRETGTYEQYF
v_call: TRBV5-1; cdr3_length: 16; j_call: TRBJ1-3; cdr3_aa: CASSSGTASSGNTIYF
v_call: TRBV29-1; cdr3_length: 13; j_call: TRBJ2-7; cdr3_aa: CSVEDRAMGEQYF
v_call: TRBV28; cdr3_length: 14; j_call: TRBJ1-1; cdr3_aa: CASSPGTLNTEAFF
v_call: TRBV6-4; cdr3_length: 16; j_call: TRBJ2-1; cdr3_aa: CASSDFLAETYNEQFF
v_call: TRBV28; cdr3_length: 14; j_call: TRBJ1-3; cdr3_aa: CASDSYSSGNTIYF
v_call: TRBV28; cdr3_length: 17; j_call: NA; cdr3_aa: CASSVETSGILSYEQYF
v_call: TRBV5-1; cdr3_length: 13; j_call: TRBJ1-2; cdr3_aa: CASSLTLDYGYTF
v_call: TRBV6-5; cdr3_length: 14; j_call: TRBJ2-7; cdr3_aa: CASSFGGADYEQYF
v_call: TRBV10-2; cdr3_length: 15; j_call: TRBJ2-1; cdr3_aa: CASSESTRGGDEQFF
v_call: TRBV6-6; cdr3_length: 16; j_call: TRBJ2-5; cdr3_aa: CASSYRAGGLQETQYF
v_call: TRBV7-2; cdr3_length: 14; j_call: TRBJ1-1; cdr3_aa: CASSLYRGETEAFF
v_call: TRBV28; cdr3_length: 13; j_call: TRBJ2-7; cdr3_aa: CASSSDSSYEQYF
v_call: TRBV10-3; cdr3_length: 17; j_call: TRBJ2-5; cdr3_aa: CAIRLGLAGGNQETQYF
v_call: TRBV5-6; cdr3_length: 17; j_call: TRBJ2-3; cdr3_aa: CASSLVVPTSRTDTQYF
v_call: TRBV28; cdr3_length: 15; j_call: TRBJ2-7; cdr3_aa: CASSPRPEWPYEQYF
v_call: TRBV10-1; cdr3_length: 15; j_call: TRBJ2-1; cdr3_aa: CASGSGPLSDNEQFF
v_call: TRBV2; cdr3_length: 17; j_call: TRBJ2-1; cdr3_aa: CASSEFPPGTSGNEQFF
v_call: TRBV5-1; cdr3_length: 16; j_call: TRBJ2-1; cdr3_aa: CASSLVFPHLENEQFF
v_call: TRBV4-1; cdr3_length: 14; j_call: NA; cdr3_aa: CASSQAPTKAEQYF
v_call: TRBV16; cdr3_length: 15; j_call: TRBJ1-2; cdr3_aa: CASSQGTGSNYGYTF
v_call: TRBV10-2; cdr3_length: 13; j_call: TRBJ2-7; cdr3_aa: CASSRQGSYEQYF
v_call: TRBV9; cdr3_length: 17; j_call: TRBJ2-3; cdr3_aa: CASSPPSSGERADTQYF
v_call: TRBV18; cdr3_length: 13; j_call: TRBJ2-3; cdr3_aa: CASSPLEKDTQYF
v_call: TRBV7-2; cdr3_length: 17; j_call: TRBJ2-6; cdr3_aa: CASSLDRPGSGANVLTF
v_call: TRBV5-1; cdr3_length: 14; j_call: TRBJ1-5; cdr3_aa: CASSLAGVNQPQHF
v_call: TRBV28; cdr3_length: 16; j_call: TRBJ2-1; cdr3_aa: CASSSASGNAYNEQFF
v_call: TRBV27; cdr3_length: 16; j_call: TRBJ2-2; cdr3_aa: CASSSPGELLIGELFF
v_call: TRBV19; cdr3_length: 16; j_call: TRBJ2-2; cdr3_aa: CASSIEPTRVTGELFF
v_call: TRBV2; cdr3_length: 14; j_call: TRBJ2-7; cdr3_aa: CASSETSGAYEQYF